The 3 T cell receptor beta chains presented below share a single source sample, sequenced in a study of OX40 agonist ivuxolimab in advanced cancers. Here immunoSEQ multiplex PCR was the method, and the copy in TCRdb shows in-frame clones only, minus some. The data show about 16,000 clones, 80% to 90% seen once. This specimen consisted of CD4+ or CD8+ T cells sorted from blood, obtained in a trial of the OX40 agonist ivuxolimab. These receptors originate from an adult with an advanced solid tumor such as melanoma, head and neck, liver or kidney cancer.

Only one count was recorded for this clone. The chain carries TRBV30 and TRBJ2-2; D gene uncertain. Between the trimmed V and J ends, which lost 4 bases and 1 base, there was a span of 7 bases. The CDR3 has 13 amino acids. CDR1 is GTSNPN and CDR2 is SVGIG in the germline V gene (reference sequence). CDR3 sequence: CAWTTENTGELFF. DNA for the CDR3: TGTGCCTGGACTACGGAGAACACCGGGGAGCTGTTTTTT.

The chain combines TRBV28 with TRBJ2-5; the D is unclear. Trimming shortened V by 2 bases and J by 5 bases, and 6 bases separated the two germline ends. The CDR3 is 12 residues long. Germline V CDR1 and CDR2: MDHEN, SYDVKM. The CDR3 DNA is TGTGCCAGCAGTTTACGGCGGGAGACCCAGTACTTC. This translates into CASSLRRETQYF.

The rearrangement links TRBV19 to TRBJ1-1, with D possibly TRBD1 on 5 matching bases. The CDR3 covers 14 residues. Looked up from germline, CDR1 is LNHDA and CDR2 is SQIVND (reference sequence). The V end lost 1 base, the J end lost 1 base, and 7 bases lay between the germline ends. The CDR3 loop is CASSIGGENTEAFF. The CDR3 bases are TGTGCCAGTAGTATAGGGGGGGAGAACACTGAAGCTTTCTTT.